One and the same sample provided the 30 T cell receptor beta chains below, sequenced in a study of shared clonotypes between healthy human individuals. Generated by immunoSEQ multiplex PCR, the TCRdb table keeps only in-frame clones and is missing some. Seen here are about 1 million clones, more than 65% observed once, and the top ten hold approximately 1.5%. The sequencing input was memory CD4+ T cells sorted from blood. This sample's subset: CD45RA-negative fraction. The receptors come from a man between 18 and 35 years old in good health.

The chain's CDR3 is CASSFRTGQGYTF. The CDR3 DNA sequence: TGTGCCAGCAGTTTCCGGACAGGTCAAGGCTACACCTTC. The chain employs TRBV27 and TRBJ1-2; TRBD1 agrees at 7 bases. This CDR3 has 13 residues. Germline CDR1 and CDR2: MNHEY and SMNVEV (reference sequence). The J segment lost 8 bases and the V segment lost 3 bases, leaving 6 bases of the junction unmatched.

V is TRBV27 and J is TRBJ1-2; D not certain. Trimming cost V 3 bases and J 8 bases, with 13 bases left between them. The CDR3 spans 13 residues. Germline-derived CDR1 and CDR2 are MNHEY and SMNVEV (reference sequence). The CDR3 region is CASSFWNLGGYTF. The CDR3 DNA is TGTGCCAGCAGTTTCTGGAATTTGGGGGGCTACACCTTC.

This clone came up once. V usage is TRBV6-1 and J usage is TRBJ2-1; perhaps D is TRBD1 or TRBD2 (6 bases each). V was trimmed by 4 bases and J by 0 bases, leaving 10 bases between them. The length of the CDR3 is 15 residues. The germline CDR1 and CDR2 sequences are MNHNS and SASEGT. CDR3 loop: CASSGEGGSYNEQFF. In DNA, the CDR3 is TGTGCCAGCAGTGGCGAGGGGGGCTCCTACAATGAGCAGTTCTTC.

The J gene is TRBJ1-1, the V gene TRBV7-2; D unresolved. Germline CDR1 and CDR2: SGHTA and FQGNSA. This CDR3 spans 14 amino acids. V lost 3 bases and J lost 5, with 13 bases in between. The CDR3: CASSFEARTTEAFF. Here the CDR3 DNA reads TGTGCCAGCAGCTTTGAGGCCCGAACAACTGAAGCTTTCTTT.

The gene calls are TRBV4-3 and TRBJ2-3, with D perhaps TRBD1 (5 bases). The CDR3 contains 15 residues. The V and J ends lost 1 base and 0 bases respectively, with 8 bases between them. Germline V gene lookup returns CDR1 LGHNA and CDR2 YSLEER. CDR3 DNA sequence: TGCGCCAGCAGCCAAGTGAAGGGGAGCACAGATACGCAGTATTTT. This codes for CASSQVKGSTDTQYF.

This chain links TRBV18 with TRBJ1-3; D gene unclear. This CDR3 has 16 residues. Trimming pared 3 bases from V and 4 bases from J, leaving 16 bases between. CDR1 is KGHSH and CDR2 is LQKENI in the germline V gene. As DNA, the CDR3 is TGTGCCAGCTCACCTGCACTCACCGATCGGGGAAACACCATATATTTT. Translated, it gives CASSPALTDRGNTIYF. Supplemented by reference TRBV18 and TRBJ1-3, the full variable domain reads NAGVMQNPRHLVRRRGQEARLRCSPMKGHSHVYWYRQLPEEGLKFMVYLQKENIIDESGMPKERFSAEFPKEGPSILRIQQVVRGDSAAYFCASSPALTDRGNTIYFGEGSWLTVV.

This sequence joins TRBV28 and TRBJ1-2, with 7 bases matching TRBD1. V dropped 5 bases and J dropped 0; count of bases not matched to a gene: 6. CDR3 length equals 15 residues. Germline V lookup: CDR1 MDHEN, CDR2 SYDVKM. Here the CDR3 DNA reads TGTGCCAGCAGTGGTACAGGGGCCGCTAACTATGGCTACACCTTC. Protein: CASSGTGAANYGYTF.

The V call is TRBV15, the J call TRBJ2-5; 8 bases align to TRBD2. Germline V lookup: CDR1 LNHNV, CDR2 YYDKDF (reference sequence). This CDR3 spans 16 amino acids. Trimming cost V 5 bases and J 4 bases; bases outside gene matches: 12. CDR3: CATSGGSGGVRETQYF. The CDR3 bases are TGTGCCACCAGCGGGGGGAGCGGGGGAGTCAGAGAGACCCAGTACTTC.

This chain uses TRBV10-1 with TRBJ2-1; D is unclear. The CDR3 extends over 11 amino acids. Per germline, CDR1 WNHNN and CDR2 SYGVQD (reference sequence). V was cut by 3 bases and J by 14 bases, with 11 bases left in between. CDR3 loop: CASSDGTKKFF. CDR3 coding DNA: TGCGCCAGCAGTGATGGAACTAAGAAGTTCTTC.

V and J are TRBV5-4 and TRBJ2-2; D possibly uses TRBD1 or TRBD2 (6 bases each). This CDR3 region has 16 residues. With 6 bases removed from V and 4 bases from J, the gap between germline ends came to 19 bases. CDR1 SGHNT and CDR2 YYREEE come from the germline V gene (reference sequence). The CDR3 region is CASTEGGGAGTGELFF. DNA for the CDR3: TGTGCCAGCACCGAGGGGGGCGGGGCGGGCACCGGGGAGCTGTTTTTT.

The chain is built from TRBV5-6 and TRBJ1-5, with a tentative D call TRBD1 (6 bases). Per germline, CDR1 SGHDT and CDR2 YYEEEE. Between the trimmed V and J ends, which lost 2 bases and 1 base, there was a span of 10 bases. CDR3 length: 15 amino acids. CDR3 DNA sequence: TGTGCCAGCAGCTTAGGGGGAGGGAGCAATCAGCCCCAGCATTTT. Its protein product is CASSLGGGSNQPQHF.

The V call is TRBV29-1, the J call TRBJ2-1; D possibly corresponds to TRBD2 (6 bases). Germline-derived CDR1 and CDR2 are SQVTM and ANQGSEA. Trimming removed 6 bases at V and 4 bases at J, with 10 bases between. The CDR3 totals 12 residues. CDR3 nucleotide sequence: TGCAGCGTGAGGCGGGGATACAATGAGCAGTTCTTC. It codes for CSVRRGYNEQFF.

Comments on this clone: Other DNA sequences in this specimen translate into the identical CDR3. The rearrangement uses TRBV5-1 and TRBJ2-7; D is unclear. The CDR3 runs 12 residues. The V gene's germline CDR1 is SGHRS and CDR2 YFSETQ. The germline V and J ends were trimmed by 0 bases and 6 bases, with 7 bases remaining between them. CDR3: CASSLGLGEQYF. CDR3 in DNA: TGCGCCAGCAGCTTGGGTTTGGGCGAGCAGTACTTC.

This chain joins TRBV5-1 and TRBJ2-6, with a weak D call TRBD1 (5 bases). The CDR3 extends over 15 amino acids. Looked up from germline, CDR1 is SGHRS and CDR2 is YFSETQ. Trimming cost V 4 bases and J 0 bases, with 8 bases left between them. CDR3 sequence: CASSQGSSGANVLTF. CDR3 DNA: TGCGCCAGCAGCCAGGGCAGCTCTGGGGCCAACGTCCTGACTTTC. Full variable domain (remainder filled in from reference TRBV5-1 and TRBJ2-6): KAGVTQTPRYLIKTRGQQVTLSCSPISGHRSVSWYQQTPGQGLQFLFEYFSETQRNKGNFPGRFSGRQFSNSRSEMNVSTLELGDSALYLCASSQGSSGANVLTFGAGSRLTVL.

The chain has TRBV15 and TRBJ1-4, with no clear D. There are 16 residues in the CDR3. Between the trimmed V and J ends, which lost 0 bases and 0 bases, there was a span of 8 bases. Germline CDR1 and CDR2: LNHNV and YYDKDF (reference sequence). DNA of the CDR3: TGTGCCACCAGCAGAGATTACGTGTCAACTAATGAAAAACTGTTTTTT. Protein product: CATSRDYVSTNEKLFF.

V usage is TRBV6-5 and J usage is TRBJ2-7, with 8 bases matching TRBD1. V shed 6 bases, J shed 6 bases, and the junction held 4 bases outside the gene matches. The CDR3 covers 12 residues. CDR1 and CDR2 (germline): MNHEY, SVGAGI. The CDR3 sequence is CASSQGASEQYF. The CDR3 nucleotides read TGTGCCAGCAGCCAGGGGGCGTCCGAGCAGTACTTC.

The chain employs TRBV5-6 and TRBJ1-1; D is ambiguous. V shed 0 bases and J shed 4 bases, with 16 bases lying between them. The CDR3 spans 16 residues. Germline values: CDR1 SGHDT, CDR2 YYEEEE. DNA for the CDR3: TGTGCCAGCAGCTTGGGGCAGGTCTCGATCTCCACTGAAGCTTTCTTT. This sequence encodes CASSLGQVSISTEAFF. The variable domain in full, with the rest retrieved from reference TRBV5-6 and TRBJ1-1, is DAGVTQSPTHLIKTRGQQVTLRCSPKSGHDTVSWYQQALGQGPQFIFQYYEEEERQRGNFPDRFSGHQFPNYSSELNVNALLLGDSALYLCASSLGQVSISTEAFFGQGTRLTVV.

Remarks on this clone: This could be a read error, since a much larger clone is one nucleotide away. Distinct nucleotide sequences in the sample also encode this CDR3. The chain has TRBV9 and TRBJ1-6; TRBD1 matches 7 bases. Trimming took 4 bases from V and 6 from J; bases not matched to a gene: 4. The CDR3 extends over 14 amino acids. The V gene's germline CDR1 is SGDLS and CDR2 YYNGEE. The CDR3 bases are TGTGCCAGCAGCCCCGGGACAGCTAATTCACCCCTCCACTTT. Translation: CASSPGTANSPLHF. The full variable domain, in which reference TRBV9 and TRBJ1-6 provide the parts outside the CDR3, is DSGVTQTPKHLITATGQRVTLRCSPRSGDLSVYWYQQSLDQGLQFLIQYYNGEERAKGNILERFSAQQFPDLHSELNLSSLELGDSALYFCASSPGTANSPLHFGNGTRLTVT.

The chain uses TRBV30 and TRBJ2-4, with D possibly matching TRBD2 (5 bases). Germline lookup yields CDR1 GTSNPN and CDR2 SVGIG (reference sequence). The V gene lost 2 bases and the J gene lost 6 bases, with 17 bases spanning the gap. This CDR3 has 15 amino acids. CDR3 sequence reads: CAWSFGVRFGNIQYF. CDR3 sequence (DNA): TGTGCCTGGAGTTTCGGGGTACGTTTTGGAAACATTCAGTACTTC.

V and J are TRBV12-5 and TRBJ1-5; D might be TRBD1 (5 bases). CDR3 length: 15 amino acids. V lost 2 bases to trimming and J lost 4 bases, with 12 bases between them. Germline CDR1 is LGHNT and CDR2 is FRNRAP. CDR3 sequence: CASGLLQGGNQPQHF. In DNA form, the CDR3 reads TGTGCTAGTGGTTTGCTGCAGGGAGGTAATCAGCCCCAGCATTTT.

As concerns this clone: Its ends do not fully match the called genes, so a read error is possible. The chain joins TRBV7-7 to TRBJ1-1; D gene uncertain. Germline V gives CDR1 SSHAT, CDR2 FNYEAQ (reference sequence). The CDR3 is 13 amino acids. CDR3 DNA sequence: TGTGCTAGCAGCTTGCAGACGAACACTGAAGCTTTCTTT. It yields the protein CASSLQTNTEAFF.

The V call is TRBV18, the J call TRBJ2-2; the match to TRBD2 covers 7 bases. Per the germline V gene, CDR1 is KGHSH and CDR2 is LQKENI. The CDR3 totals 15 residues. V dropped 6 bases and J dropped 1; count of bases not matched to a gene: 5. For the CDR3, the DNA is TGTGCCAGCTCGCTGCAGCGGGGGAACACCGGGGAGCTGTTTTTT. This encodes CASSLQRGNTGELFF.

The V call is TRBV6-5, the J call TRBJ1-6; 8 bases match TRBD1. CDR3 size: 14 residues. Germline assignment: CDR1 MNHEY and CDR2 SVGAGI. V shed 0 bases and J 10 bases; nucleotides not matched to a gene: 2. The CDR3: CASSYSDRDSPLHF. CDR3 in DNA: TGTGCCAGCAGTTACTCGGACAGGGACTCACCCCTCCACTTT.

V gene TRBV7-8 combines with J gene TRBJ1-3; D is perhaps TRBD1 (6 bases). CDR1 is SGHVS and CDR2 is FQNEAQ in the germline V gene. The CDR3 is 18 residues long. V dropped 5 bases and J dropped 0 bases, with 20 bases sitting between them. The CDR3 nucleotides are TGTGCCAGCAGCCATGTTTCCGACAGGCAATTCTCTGGAAACACCATATATTTT. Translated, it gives CASSHVSDRQFSGNTIYF.

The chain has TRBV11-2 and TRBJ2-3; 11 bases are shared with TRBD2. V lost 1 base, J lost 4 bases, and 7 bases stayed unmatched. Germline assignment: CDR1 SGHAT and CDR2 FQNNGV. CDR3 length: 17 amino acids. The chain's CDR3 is CASSLVWGLAAPDTQYF. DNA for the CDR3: TGTGCCAGCAGCTTAGTGTGGGGACTAGCGGCCCCAGATACGCAGTATTTT.

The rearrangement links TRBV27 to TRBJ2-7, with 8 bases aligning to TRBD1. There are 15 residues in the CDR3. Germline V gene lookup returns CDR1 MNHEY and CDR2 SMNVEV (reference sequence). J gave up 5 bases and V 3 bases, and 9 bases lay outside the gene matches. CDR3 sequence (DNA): TGTGCCAGCAGTTTCCGGGACAGGTTAGGGCACGAGCAGTACTTC. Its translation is CASSFRDRLGHEQYF.

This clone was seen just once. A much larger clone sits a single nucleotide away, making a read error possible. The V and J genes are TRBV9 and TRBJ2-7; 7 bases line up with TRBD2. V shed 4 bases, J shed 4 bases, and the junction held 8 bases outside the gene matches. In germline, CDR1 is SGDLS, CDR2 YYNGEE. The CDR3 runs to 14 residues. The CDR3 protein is CASSSTGTTYEQYF. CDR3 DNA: TGTGCCAGCAGCTCTACTGGGACTACTTACGAGCAGTACTTC.

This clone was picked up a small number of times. The CDR3 spells CASSQGITGELFF. As DNA, the CDR3 is TGTGCCAGCAGTCAGGGGATCACCGGGGAGCTGTTTTTT. V gene TRBV27 combines with J gene TRBJ2-2; a weak D match, TRBD1 (6 bases). Trimming took off 5 bases at V and 4 bases at J, with 8 bases between the two ends. The germline V gene has CDR1 MNHEY and CDR2 SMNVEV (reference sequence). CDR3 size: 13 residues.

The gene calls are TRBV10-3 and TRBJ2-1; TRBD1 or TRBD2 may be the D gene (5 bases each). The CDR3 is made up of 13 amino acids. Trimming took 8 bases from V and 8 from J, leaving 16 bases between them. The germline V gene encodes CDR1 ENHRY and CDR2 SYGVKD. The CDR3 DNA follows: TGTGCCATCTACAATGGGGGAACGGATGAGCAGTTCTTC. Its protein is CAIYNGGTDEQFF.

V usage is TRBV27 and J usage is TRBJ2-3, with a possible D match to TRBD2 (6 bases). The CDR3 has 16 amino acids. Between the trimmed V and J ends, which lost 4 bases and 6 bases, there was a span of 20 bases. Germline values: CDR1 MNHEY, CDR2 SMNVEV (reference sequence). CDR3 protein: CASSYSGTLASDTQYF. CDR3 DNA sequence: TGTGCCAGCAGTTACTCCGGGACTCTAGCTTCGGATACGCAGTATTTT.